This TCR beta chain stems from a study of response to subunit inactivated influenza vaccine. This clonotype was counted between two and nine times. Its specificity is unknown. MiXCR, run by TCRdb on the RT-PCR reads, gives a single entry per CDR3 protein. The table lists about half a million distinct CDR3 sequences, approximately 10% of them singletons. The study, taken as a whole, reports: Authors suggested seasonal influenza vaccinations each recruit few new T cells.

Germline lookup yields CDR1 SGHAT and CDR2 FQDESV (reference sequence). CDR3 length: 18 residues. V was pared by 6 bases and J by 0 bases, with 24 bases between. The sequence came from a man in his forties or fifties who received an inactivated influenza vaccine. The sample here was PBMCs from blood, taken more than 35 days after vaccination. V and J are TRBV11-1 and TRBJ2-7; D may be TRBD1 or TRBD2 (6 bases each). CDR3 DNA: TGTGCCAGCAGTGGAGGTCTTGGAGGGGGAGAGAGCTCCTACGAGCAGTACTTC. This encodes CASSGGLGGGESSYEQYF.